Listed here are 3 T cell receptor beta chains from one sample, sequenced in a study of blood T cell repertoires in COVID-19. Clones were sequenced by immunoSEQ multiplex PCR, and TCRdb holds only the in-frame ones, with some missing. This table has around 55,000 clones, less than 95% appearing once. The sample consisted of peripheral blood. The origin of the receptors is a man in his forties or fifties with acute or convalescent COVID-19.

The chain uses TRBV19 and TRBJ1-1, with D perhaps matching TRBD1 (5 bases). The V and J ends lost 1 base and 4 bases respectively, with 16 bases between them. The germline gives CDR1 LNHDA, CDR2 SQIVND (reference sequence). The CDR3 has 16 residues. The CDR3 nucleotides read TGTGCCAGTAGTATAGCCCAGGGCGTAGATGGCACTGAAGCTTTCTTT. This codes for CASSIAQGVDGTEAFF.

The chain couples TRBV5-1 to TRBJ2-7, with 8 bases fitting TRBD1. The CDR3 is made up of 16 amino acids. Germline CDR1 and CDR2: SGHRS and YFSETQ. V was pared by 4 bases and J by 0 bases, with 9 bases of the junction left unmatched. CDR3 loop: CASSPRTGMSSYEQYF. In DNA form, the CDR3 reads TGCGCCAGCAGCCCAAGGACAGGGATGAGCTCCTACGAGCAGTACTTC.

The rearrangement uses TRBV9 and TRBJ1-2, with D uncertain. V lost 0 bases to trimming and J lost 2 bases, with 14 bases between them. Germline CDR1 SGDLS, CDR2 YYNGEE. The CDR3 is made up of 16 amino acids. CDR3 sequence: CASSVAQGLTNYGYTF. The CDR3 bases are TGTGCCAGCAGCGTAGCTCAAGGACTTACAAACTATGGCTACACCTTC.